The clone carrying this T cell receptor (beta chain) was counted ten times or more. The sample comes from a study of T cells in Graves' hyperthyroidism and ophthalmopathy. As for the study in general: Blood from the periphery was taken at initial diagnosis, before any treatment.

The TCR beta CDR3 regions underwent amplification using RNA transcripts as the source. HTBI primers were employed in a first-round RT-PCR of the TCR CDR3. MiXCR, applied by TCRdb to the multiplex PCR reads, yields one record per CDR3 protein. The sample lists roughly 290,000 distinct CDR3 sequences, roughly 14% occurring once. Recently diagnosed hyperthyroidism of less than 2 months' duration affected patients aged 18 to 65. The sample taken for sequencing was blood. The receptor's source is a woman in her twenties or thirties with Graves' hyperthyroidism that later progressed to Graves' ophthalmopathy.

The CDR3 reads CAIRDGTGKIDTQYF. The DNA for the CDR3 is TGTGCCATCAGGGATGGGACAGGGAAGATAGATACGCAGTATTTT. J is TRBJ2-3 and V is TRBV10-3; 9 bases are shared with TRBD1. CDR1 and CDR2 from the germline V gene are ENHRY and SYGVKD. This CDR3 has 15 residues. With 6 bases clipped from V and 5 bases from J, the junction kept 9 bases outside the gene matches.